This T cell receptor (beta chain) comes out of a study of cytomegalovirus exposure and HLA in healthy donors (dated by TCRdb to 2017 to 2019). About the full investigation: According to a later analysis, one platform produced both the 110 or so validation repertoires and the roughly 660 repertoires of the first cohort. The study aimed to test whether signatures of past pathogen exposure could be identified by cataloging public T cell receptors. A separate validation cohort of roughly 110 different subjects was used in addition to the 666-subject first cohort. To predict cytomegalovirus infection status, the study brought together high-throughput TCR immunosequencing, statistical association of individual TCRs with disease status, and machine learning. Findings and caveats that apply to the study as a whole: It was suggested by the authors that the approach could potentially be generalized to other disease states and immunological phenotypes. A later analysis had no HLA typing for the validation cohort, so co-occurrence there was scored across all 130 or so repertoires. Subsequent analysis determined that TCRs grouped into clusters in the first cohort also showed a tendency toward co-occurrence across the 130 or so validation repertoires, and 94% of cluster scores exceeded 0. The study listed 150 to 200 TCR beta chains as associated with cytomegalovirus. Most TCR sequences were observed very rarely across donors, whereas some public TCRs were present in many individuals. In both the original and validation cohorts, the classifier was reported to diagnose cytomegalovirus status with high specificity and sensitivity. A few of the identified cytomegalovirus-associated TCR beta chains were confirmed in vitro to be specific for cytomegalovirus antigens.

Concerning this clone itself: Its antigen is not yet known. The sample holds no much larger clone one base away, and base qualities are not on file.

V is clipped by 4 bases and J by 6 bases, and the sequence between their germline boundaries is 16 bases long. The germline V gene yields MNHNS for CDR1 and SASEGT for CDR2. The CDR3 has 15 amino acids, counting the end cysteine and phenylalanine. Only the CDR3 portion is preserved as DNA: 45 bases, with reading frame beginning at the first base. Donors formed part of the validation cohort, which comprised 120 subjects and was distinct from the first cohort of some 700 subjects. Receptor amplification or capture employed the immunoSEQ multiplex PCR assay. From the authors' description of their analysis: To diagnose cytomegalovirus status from the catalog of TCR beta chain sequences, a statistical classification framework was built. The table was pulled from immuneACCESS by TCRdb, which kept in-frame rearrangements only. Such tables lose some clones; where checked, under half of the loss comes from unresolved V genes, and the rest has no known cause. V, J and clone size are those of that table, while D and trimming were read from the DNA. For this sample the table gives 260,000 or so clones, of which 90% were detected only once. The ten biggest clones cover around 3.1% of the sample.

Sequencing was performed on PBMCs. The TCR originated in a young woman in good health and CMV-seronegative. The chain is encoded by TRBV6-1 joined to TRBJ1-5; no D segment can be confidently identified. CDR3 protein: CASSGSGRWGQPQHF. The nucleotides are TGTGCCAGCAGTGGGTCCGGGCGCTGGGGTCAGCCCCAGCATTTT.